This entry features one TCR beta chain sequence. The antigen remains unidentified. Included in the TCR beta cDNA libraries were unique molecular identifiers. TCRdb re-derived calls from the PCR reads in MiXCR, one entry per CDR3 protein. The repertoire has a few hundred thousand distinct CDR3 sequences, about a third of them found once; the top ten carry around an eighth. This entry comes from a study of post-analysis software for immune sequencing data. CDR3 length equals 10 residues. CDR1 SQVTM and CDR2 ANQGSEA come from the germline V gene. Trimming cost V 5 bases and J 13 bases, with 12 bases left between them. Study-wide findings and caveats: Comparison of patients with controls showed four or five TRBV segments more frequent in patients, TRBV5-6, TRBV5-1 and TRBV20-1 among them.

The sequenced sample was blood. The chain employs TRBV29-1 and TRBJ2-1; D remains ambiguous. The clonotype was recovered from a girl aged 5-17 years with multiple sclerosis. CDR3 in amino acids: CSVSGPPQFF. The CDR3 region has the DNA TGCAGCGTTAGTGGGCCCCCTCAGTTCTTC.